The 28 T cell receptor beta chains presented below share a single source sample, sequenced in a study of patients and donors after allogeneic stem cell transplantation. MiXCR, applied by TCRdb to the RT-PCR reads, yields one record per CDR3 protein. The table includes about 110,000 distinct CDR3 sequences, around 36% detected once. Sequenced input: blood, either unsorted or a sorted T cell fraction (not recorded which). Every receptor here comes from a human donor who was either an allogeneic HSCT recipient or a stem cell or donor lymphocyte infusion donor (not recorded which). It is not recorded whose cells these are; they may come from a transplant donor.

The CDR3 loop reads CASSPHGGYGYTF. CDR3 DNA: TGCGCCAGCAGCCCTCACGGCGGCTATGGCTACACCTTC. The chain recombines TRBV4-3 with TRBJ1-2; D is undetermined. Germline lookup yields CDR1 LGHNA and CDR2 YSLEER. The CDR3 covers 13 residues. V gave up 4 bases and J gave up 4 bases, with 10 bases separating them.

The chain combines TRBV9 with TRBJ2-1, with D perhaps TRBD1 (6 bases). Per the germline V gene, CDR1 is SGDLS and CDR2 is YYNGEE. Trimming shortened V by 0 bases and J by 8 bases, and 18 bases separated the two germline ends. CDR3 length equals 16 residues. CDR3 coding DNA: TGTGCCAGCAGCGTAGCAGAGGACTCCTGGGGGCATGAGCAGTTCTTC. Its protein product is CASSVAEDSWGHEQFF.

The chain carries TRBV5-5 and TRBJ1-2; no reliable D call. Germline assignment: CDR1 SGHKS and CDR2 YYEKEE (reference sequence). V shed 0 bases and J shed 7 bases, with 13 bases lying between them. The CDR3 length is 14 residues. CDR3 region: CASSLDATLGGYTF. The CDR3, as DNA: TGTGCCAGCAGCTTGGATGCCACTTTGGGTGGCTACACCTTC. The variable domain in full, with the rest retrieved from reference TRBV5-5 and TRBJ1-2, is DAGVTQSPTHLIKTRGQQVTLRCSPISGHKSVSWYQQVLGQGPQFIFQYYEKEERGRGNFPDRFSARQFPNYSSELNVNALLLGDSALYLCASSLDATLGGYTFGSGTRLTVV.

V gene TRBV12-3 or TRBV12-4 combines with J gene TRBJ1-1; 8 positions match TRBD1. The CDR3 has 15 residues. V was clipped by 6 bases and J by 7 bases; unmatched bases: 13. CDR3 in DNA: TGTGCCAGCAGCTGGAGGGCACAGGGGGGGAATGAAGCTTTCTTT. Amino acid sequence: CASSWRAQGGNEAFF.

The rearrangement uses TRBV25-1 and TRBJ2-1; 11 nucleotides agree with TRBD2. J lost 10 bases, V lost 7 bases, and 3 bases had no gene match. Germline CDR1 is MGHDK and CDR2 is SYGVNS. This CDR3 region has 12 residues. CDR3 in DNA: TGTGCCAGCAATCGACTAGCGGGAGAGCAGTTCTTC. Translation gives CASNRLAGEQFF.

The CDR3 region is CASSRGTANRNEKLFF. CDR3 in DNA: TGTGCCAGCTCACGTGGGACAGCAAATAGAAATGAAAAACTGTTTTTT. The rearrangement joins TRBV18 to TRBJ1-4; TRBD1 agrees at 7 bases. The CDR3 has 16 residues. The V and J ends lost 4 bases and 5 bases, in that order; junction bases with no gene match: 10. CDR1 is KGHSH, CDR2 LQKENI, per germline.

This clonotype was found a few times. J is TRBJ1-5 and V is TRBV6-1; D remains unclear. Between the trimmed V and J ends, which lost 2 bases and 1 base, there was a span of 12 bases. This CDR3 comprises 16 residues. Germline lookup yields CDR1 MNHNS and CDR2 SASEGT. The CDR3 region is CASSELYGSSNQPQHF. DNA of the CDR3: TGTGCCAGCAGTGAATTATACGGTAGCAGCAATCAGCCCCAGCATTTT.

The genes are TRBV24-1 and TRBJ2-3, with D unclear. V shed 1 base and J shed 0 bases, with 7 bases lying between them. The germline V gene encodes CDR1 KGHDR and CDR2 SFDVKD. The CDR3 has 15 amino acids. This CDR3 reads CATSDLKDSTDTQYF. CDR3 nucleotides: TGTGCCACCAGTGATTTAAAGGACAGCACAGATACGCAGTATTTT.

The chain carries TRBV2 and TRBJ2-3; 9 nucleotides line up with TRBD1. The CDR3 is made up of 16 amino acids. Unmatched junction bases numbered 7, after V lost 5 bases and J lost 1 base. Germline assignment: CDR1 SNHLY and CDR2 FYNNEI. The DNA of the CDR3 is TGTGCCAGCAGTCCAACAGGGGGCATTGGCACAGATACGCAGTATTTT. This gives the protein CASSPTGGIGTDTQYF.

This clonotype has only a few counts. The rearrangement links TRBV28 to TRBJ1-5; D is undetermined. V was clipped by 2 bases and J by 7 bases, with 15 bases between them. The CDR3 has 15 amino acids. In germline, CDR1 is MDHEN, CDR2 SYDVKM. The CDR3 region has the DNA TGTGCCAGCAGTTTAAAAAGGGATACCATCCAGCCCCAGCATTTT. Translating gives CASSLKRDTIQPQHF.

This chain uses TRBV7-9 with TRBJ2-1, with 8 bases identical to TRBD2. Germline CDR1 reads SEHNR; CDR2 reads FQNEAQ (reference sequence). CDR3 length: 14 residues. J gave up 8 bases and V 0 bases, and 3 bases lay outside the gene matches. The CDR3 loop is CASSLAGLVDEQFF. CDR3 nucleotides: TGTGCCAGCAGCTTAGCGGGACTAGTGGATGAGCAGTTCTTC.

The chain recombines TRBV2 with TRBJ1-4; D is uncertain. Germline CDR1 reads SNHLY; CDR2 reads FYNNEI. With 7 bases removed from V and 3 bases from J, the gap between germline ends came to 9 bases. This CDR3 is 13 amino acids long. The CDR3 DNA follows: TGTGCCAGCAATCCGGGAGCTAATGAAAAACTGTTTTTT. Translated, it gives CASNPGANEKLFF.

V gene TRBV4-2 combines with J gene TRBJ1-5, with TRBD1 matching 9 bases. The V segment lost 6 bases and the J segment 6 bases; nucleotides outside the gene matches: 9. The CDR3 covers 15 residues. CDR1 is LGHNA and CDR2 is YNFKEQ in the germline V gene. CDR3 nucleotides: TGTGCCAGCAGTACCACAGGGGGCTTTGTTCAGCCCCAGCATTTT. Translation: CASSTTGGFVQPQHF.

V and J are TRBV2 and TRBJ2-5; D is undetermined. This CDR3 contains 14 residues. CDR1 is SNHLY and CDR2 is FYNNEI in the germline V gene. The germline V and J ends were trimmed by 7 bases and 3 bases, with 15 bases remaining between them. The CDR3 reads CASTRTEGKETQYF. As DNA, the CDR3 is TGTGCCAGCACCCGGACCGAAGGGAAAGAGACCCAGTACTTC.

This clonotype turned up a few times. This chain uses TRBV15 with TRBJ2-7, with D perhaps TRBD2 (6 bases). The V and J ends lost 9 bases and 1 base respectively, with 10 bases between them. The length of the CDR3 is 12 residues. Germline V CDR1 and CDR2: LNHNV, YYDKDF (reference sequence). The CDR3 loop is CATSGSSYEQYF. In DNA form, the CDR3 reads TGTGCCACATCCGGGAGTTCCTACGAGCAGTACTTC. Variable domain in full (rest from reference TRBV15 and TRBJ2-7): DAMVIQNPRYQVTQFGKPVTLSCSQTLNHNVMYWYQQKSSQAPKLLFHYYDKDFNNEADTPDNFQSRRPNTSFCFLDIRSPGLGDTAMYLCATSGSSYEQYFGPGTRLTVT.

In DNA form, the CDR3 reads TGTGCCAGCAGCCACCGTTGGCAGTTTCTTCTCTATGGCTACACCTTC. Its protein product is CASSHRWQFLLYGYTF. This chain uses TRBV3-1 with TRBJ1-2; unclear D gene. V lost 3 bases to trimming and J lost 4 bases, with 18 bases between them. CDR3 length equals 16 residues. Per germline, CDR1 LGHDT and CDR2 YNNKEL (reference sequence).

The gene calls are TRBV12-3 or TRBV12-4 and TRBJ2-7, with D perhaps being TRBD1 or TRBD2 (5 bases each). With 5 bases removed from V and 3 bases from J, the gap between germline ends came to 11 bases. There are 13 residues in the CDR3. The CDR3 protein is CASSLRDGYEQYF. The CDR3 bases are TGTGCCAGCAGTCTCCGGGACGGCTACGAGCAGTACTTC.

V usage is TRBV7-2 and J usage is TRBJ2-1; 13 bases agree with TRBD2. Germline V gene data show CDR1 as SGHTA and CDR2 as FQGNSA. J gave up 8 bases and V 2 bases, and 3 bases lay outside the gene matches. The CDR3 has 15 residues. The CDR3 DNA sequence: TGTGCCAGCAGCTTACTAACTAGCGGGAGGGATGAGCAGTTCTTC. It specifies CASSLLTSGRDEQFF.

V usage is TRBV7-3 and J usage is TRBJ2-2; possible D gene TRBD2, 6 bases. The length of the CDR3 is 14 residues. The germline CDR1 and CDR2 sequences are SGHTA and FQGTGA. The germline V and J ends were trimmed by 5 bases and 6 bases, with 13 bases remaining between them. CDR3 region: CASSTGRLAGELFF. The CDR3 coding sequence is TGTGCCAGCAGCACGGGTAGACTAGCCGGGGAGCTGTTTTTT.

This chain uses TRBV7-2 with TRBJ1-2; D might be TRBD1 (6 bases). V was cut by 1 base and J by 6 bases, with 18 bases left in between. CDR3 length: 16 amino acids. The germline V gene has CDR1 SGHTA and CDR2 FQGNSA. Written as DNA, the CDR3 is TGTGCCAGCAGCTTAGACAGGGAGGGTGTTTCTGATGGCTACACCTTC. Its protein product is CASSLDREGVSDGYTF.

Remarks on this clonotype: The junction does not match germline at one end; this may be a read error. This CDR3 is CSVEKVQGYAYTF. DNA for the CDR3: TGCAGCGTTGAGAAGGTCCAAGGGTATGCCTACACCTTC. The chain uses TRBV29-1 and TRBJ1-2; D is uncertain. Germline-derived CDR1 and CDR2 are SQVTM and ANQGSEA. CDR3 length: 13 residues.

This clonotype was seen a handful of times. The rearrangement uses TRBV20-1 and TRBJ1-6; 12 bases agree with TRBD1. CDR3 length: 13 residues. Losses at the gene ends were 5 bases for V and 10 bases for J; bases not matched to a gene: 3. Germline loops: CDR1 DFQATT, CDR2 SNEGSKA (reference sequence). The CDR3 protein is CSAPGTGGSPLHF. Here the CDR3 DNA reads TGCAGTGCTCCCGGGACAGGGGGCTCACCCCTCCACTTT.

The gene calls are TRBV11-2 and TRBJ2-4, with 9 bases fitting TRBD2. Germline V lookup: CDR1 SGHAT, CDR2 FQNNGV. With V trimmed by 4 bases and J by 0 bases, 13 bases remained unmatched. The CDR3 runs 19 residues. In DNA, the CDR3 is TGTGCCAGCAGCTCCCTAAAGCGGGAGGTCCCCAAAGCCAAAAACATTCAGTACTTC. Its protein product is CASSSLKREVPKAKNIQYF.

The chain is built from TRBV7-9 and TRBJ1-1; 7 positions agree with TRBD1. J lost 1 base, V lost 6 bases, and 5 bases had no gene match. This CDR3 spans 14 amino acids. Germline assignment: CDR1 SEHNR and CDR2 FQNEAQ (reference sequence). The CDR3 nucleotides read TGTGCCAGCAGTGACAGGGTTGGGAACACTGAAGCTTTCTTT. It translates to CASSDRVGNTEAFF.

The chain is built from TRBV24-1 and TRBJ2-7; TRBD1 agrees at 7 bases. Trimming removed 5 bases from V and 2 bases from J; junction bases left unmatched: 5. The CDR3 sequence is 14 residues long. Germline values: CDR1 KGHDR, CDR2 SFDVKD. CDR3 protein: CATSGGQVPYEQYF. The CDR3 DNA is TGTGCCACCAGTGGTGGACAGGTCCCCTACGAGCAGTACTTC.

The J gene is TRBJ2-3, the V gene TRBV30, with D hard to call. The CDR3 loop spans 14 amino acids. CDR1 is GTSNPN, CDR2 SVGIG, per germline (reference sequence). V shed 3 bases and J shed 2 bases, with 12 bases lying between them. The DNA for the CDR3 is TGTGCCTGGAGCCCAACTATAATCACAGATACGCAGTATTTT. Its protein product is CAWSPTIITDTQYF.

This clonotype turned up a few times. The chain joins TRBV20-1 to TRBJ1-4; D gene ambiguous. The V end was cut by 0 bases, the J end by 6 bases, with 8 bases between. Germline V gene lookup returns CDR1 DFQATT and CDR2 SNEGSKA (reference sequence). The CDR3 length is 13 residues. The CDR3 coding sequence is TGCAGTGCTAGAGACATCCGGGATGAAAAACTGTTTTTT. As protein: CSARDIRDEKLFF.

This clonotype has a single count. CDR3 sequence: CASSEGVPTGELFF. The CDR3 DNA reads TGTGCCAGCAGTGAAGGTGTTCCCACCGGGGAGCTGTTTTTT. This chain links TRBV25-1 with TRBJ2-2; D is ambiguous. V was cut by 2 bases and J by 4 bases, with 8 bases left in between. Germline CDR1 reads MGHDK; CDR2 reads SYGVNS. This CDR3 has 14 residues.